This T cell receptor (beta chain) is drawn from a study of blood T cell repertoires in COVID-19. Across the whole study: Acute-phase and convalescent COVID-19 samples originated in the United States, Italy and Spain. PBMCs, B-cell-depleted T cells, or T cells were the source of the cDNA or gDNA that made up the material.

Study processing details: Using reference gene primer amplification, nucleated cell counts were estimated. Here immunoSEQ multiplex PCR was the method, and the copy in TCRdb shows in-frame clones only, minus some. That table supplies the V and J calls and clone size; D and trimming were determined from the DNA. The sample lists roughly 230,000 clones, less than 90% occurring once. The trim removed 7 bases at V and 0 bases at J, leaving 3 bases unmatched. Looked up from germline, CDR1 is SGHRS and CDR2 is YFSETQ. CDR3 length: 14 amino acids. Sequenced: peripheral blood. The chain employs TRBV5-1 and TRBJ2-2, with 7 bases aligning to TRBD1. The sequence was obtained from a man between 65 and 79 years old with acute or convalescent COVID-19. CDR3 in DNA: TGCGCCAGCGAACAGGGGTCGAACACCGGGGAGCTGTTTTTT. Its protein is CASEQGSNTGELFF. The full variable domain, rest sourced from reference TRBV5-1 and TRBJ2-2, is KAGVTQTPRYLIKTRGQQVTLSCSPISGHRSVSWYQQTPGQGLQFLFEYFSETQRNKGNFPGRFSGRQFSNSRSEMNVSTLELGDSALYLCASEQGSNTGELFFGEGSRLTVL.